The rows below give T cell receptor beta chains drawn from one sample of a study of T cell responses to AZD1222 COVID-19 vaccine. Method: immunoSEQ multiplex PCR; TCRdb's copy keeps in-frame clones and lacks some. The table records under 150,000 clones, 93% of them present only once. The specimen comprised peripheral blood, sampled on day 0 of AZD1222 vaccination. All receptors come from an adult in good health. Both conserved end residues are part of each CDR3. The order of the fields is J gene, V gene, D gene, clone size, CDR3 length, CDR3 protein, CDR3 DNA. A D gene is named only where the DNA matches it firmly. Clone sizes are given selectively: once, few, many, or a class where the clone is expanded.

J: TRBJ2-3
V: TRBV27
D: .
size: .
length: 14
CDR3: CASSIGFGEDTQYF
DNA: TGTGCCAGCAGTATTGGATTTGGGGAAGATACGCAGTATTTT

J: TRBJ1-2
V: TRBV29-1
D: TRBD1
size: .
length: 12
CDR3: CSVTQGGDGYTF
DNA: TGCAGCGTCACACAGGGGGGGGATGGCTACACCTTC

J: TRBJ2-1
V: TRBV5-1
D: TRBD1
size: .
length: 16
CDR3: CASSLLGTGKIDEQFF
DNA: TGCGCCAGCAGTCTTCTTGGGACAGGGAAAATCGATGAGCAGTTCTTC

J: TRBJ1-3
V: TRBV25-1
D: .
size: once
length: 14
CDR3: CASSEFVVGNTIYF
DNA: TGTGCCAGCAGTGAATTCGTGGTTGGAAACACCATATATTTT

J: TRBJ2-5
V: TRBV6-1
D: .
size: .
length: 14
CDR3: CASSEAPSSETQYF
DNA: TGTGCCAGCAGTGAAGCGCCCAGCTCTGAGACCCAGTACTTC

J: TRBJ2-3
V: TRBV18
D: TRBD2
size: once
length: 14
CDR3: CASSPSGRPDTQYF
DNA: TGTGCCAGCTCACCAAGCGGGAGACCAGATACGCAGTATTTT

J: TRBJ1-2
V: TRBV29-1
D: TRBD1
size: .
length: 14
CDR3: CSVEYPGTAAGYTF
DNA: TGCAGCGTTGAATACCCCGGGACAGCCGCGGGCTACACCTTC

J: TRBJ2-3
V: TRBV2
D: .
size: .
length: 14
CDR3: CASRPRGQTDTQYF
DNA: TGTGCCAGCCGCCCGAGGGGCCAGACAGATACGCAGTATTTT

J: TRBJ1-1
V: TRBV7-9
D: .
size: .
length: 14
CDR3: CASSSRTPATEAFF
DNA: TGTGCCAGCAGCTCCAGGACACCAGCCACTGAAGCTTTCTTT

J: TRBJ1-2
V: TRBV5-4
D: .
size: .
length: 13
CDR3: CASSLGGTDGYTF
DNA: TGTGCCAGCAGCTTGGGCGGGACGGATGGCTACACCTTC

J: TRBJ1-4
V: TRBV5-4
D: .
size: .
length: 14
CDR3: CASSAKGLNEKLFF
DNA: TGTGCCAGCAGCGCGAAGGGCCTTAATGAAAAACTGTTTTTT

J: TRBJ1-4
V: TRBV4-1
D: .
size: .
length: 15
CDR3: CASSSPGTTNEKLFF
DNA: TGCGCCAGCAGCTCTCCCGGGACTACTAATGAAAAACTGTTTTTT

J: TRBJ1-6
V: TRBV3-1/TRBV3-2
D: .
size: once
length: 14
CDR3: CASSQEVLNSPLHF
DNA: TGTGCCAGCAGCCAAGAAGTTCTTAATTCACCCCTCCACTTT

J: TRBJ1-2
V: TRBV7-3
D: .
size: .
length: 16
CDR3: CASSLTPNRDPYGYTF
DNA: TGTGCCAGCAGCTTAACCCCTAACAGGGACCCCTATGGCTACACCTTC

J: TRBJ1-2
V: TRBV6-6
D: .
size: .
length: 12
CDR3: CASSQGNYGYTF
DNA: TGTGCCAGCAGTCAGGGGAACTATGGCTACACCTTC

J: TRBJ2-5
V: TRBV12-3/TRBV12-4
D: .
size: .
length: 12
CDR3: CASRDRQETQYF
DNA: TGTGCCAGCCGTGATCGCCAAGAGACCCAGTACTTC

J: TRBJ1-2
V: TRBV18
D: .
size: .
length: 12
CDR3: CASSPEEGGYTF
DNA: TGTGCCAGCTCACCAGAGGAGGGAGGCTACACCTTC

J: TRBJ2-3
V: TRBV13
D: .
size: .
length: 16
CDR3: CASSLVSFSSTDTQYF
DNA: TGTGCCAGCAGCTTAGTCTCTTTCTCTAGCACAGATACGCAGTATTTT

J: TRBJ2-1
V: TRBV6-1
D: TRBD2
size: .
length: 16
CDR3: CASSALTSGAYNEQFF
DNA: TGTGCCAGCAGTGCCCTGACTAGCGGGGCCTACAATGAGCAGTTCTTC

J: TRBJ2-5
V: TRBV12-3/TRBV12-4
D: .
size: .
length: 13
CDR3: CASSLGQGVTQYF
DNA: TGTGCCAGCAGTTTAGGTCAGGGAGTGACCCAGTACTTC

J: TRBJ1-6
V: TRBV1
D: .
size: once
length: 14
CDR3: CTSSPKPLNSPLHF
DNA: TGCACCAGCAGCCCCAAGCCCCTCAATTCACCCCTCCACTTT

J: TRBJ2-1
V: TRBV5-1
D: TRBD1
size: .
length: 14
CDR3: CASSSGQAYNEQFF
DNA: TGCGCCAGCAGCTCCGGACAGGCTTACAATGAGCAGTTCTTC

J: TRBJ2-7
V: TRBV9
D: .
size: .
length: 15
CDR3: CASSVSGTTSYEQYF
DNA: TGTGCCAGCAGCGTTTCCGGGACAACAAGTTACGAGCAGTACTTC

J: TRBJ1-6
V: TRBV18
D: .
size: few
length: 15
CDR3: CASSPTRGLDSPLHF
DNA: TGTGCCAGCTCACCAACACGGGGGCTGGATTCACCCCTCCACTTT

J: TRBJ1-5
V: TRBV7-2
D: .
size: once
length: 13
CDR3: CASSLVSNQPQHF
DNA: TGTGCCAGCAGCTTAGTTAGCAATCAGCCCCAGCATTTT

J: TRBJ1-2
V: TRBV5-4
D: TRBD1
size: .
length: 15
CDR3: CASSPPGQNNYGYTF
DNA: TGTGCCAGCAGCCCGCCGGGACAGAATAACTATGGCTACACCTTC

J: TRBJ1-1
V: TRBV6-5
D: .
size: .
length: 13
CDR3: CASTGHLNTEAFF
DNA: TGTGCCAGCACTGGACATTTGAACACTGAAGCTTTCTTT

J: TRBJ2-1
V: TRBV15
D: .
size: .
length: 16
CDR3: CATSNGVQPGYNEQFF
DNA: TGTGCCACCAGCAACGGGGTCCAACCGGGTTACAATGAGCAGTTCTTC

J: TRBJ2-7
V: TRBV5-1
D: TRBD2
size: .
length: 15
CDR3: CASTPLASGGNEQYF
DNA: TGCGCCAGCACGCCGCTCGCTAGCGGGGGCAACGAGCAGTACTTC

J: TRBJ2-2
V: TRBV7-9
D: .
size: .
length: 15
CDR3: CASSLSRPGTGELFF
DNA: TGTGCCAGCAGCTTGTCCCGCCCGGGCACCGGGGAGCTGTTTTTT

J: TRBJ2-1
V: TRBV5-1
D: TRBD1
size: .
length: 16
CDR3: CASSRVPGQGANEQFF
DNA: TGCGCCAGCAGCCGTGTGCCGGGACAGGGGGCTAATGAGCAGTTCTTC

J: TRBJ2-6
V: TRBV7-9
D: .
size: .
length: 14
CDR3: CASSPNSGANVLTF
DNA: TGTGCCAGCAGCCCGAACTCTGGGGCCAACGTCCTGACTTTC

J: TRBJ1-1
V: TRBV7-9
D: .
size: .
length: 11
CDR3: CASSEYTEAFF
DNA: TGTGCCAGCAGCGAGTACACTGAAGCTTTCTTT

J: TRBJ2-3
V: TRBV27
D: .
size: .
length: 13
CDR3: CASSPERGYTQYF
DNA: TGTGCCAGCAGTCCCGAGAGGGGGTATACGCAGTATTTT

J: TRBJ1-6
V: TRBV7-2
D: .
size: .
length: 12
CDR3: CASRLPNSPLHF
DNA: TGTGCCAGCCGACTCCCGAATTCACCCCTCCACTTT

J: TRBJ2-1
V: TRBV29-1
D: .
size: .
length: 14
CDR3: CSVALHLKDNEQFF
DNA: TGCAGCGTTGCTCTTCACCTGAAGGACAATGAGCAGTTCTTC

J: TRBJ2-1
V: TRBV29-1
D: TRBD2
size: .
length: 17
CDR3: CSVEGDEAGGMYNEQFF
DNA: TGCAGCGTTGAGGGGGATGAGGCGGGAGGGATGTACAATGAGCAGTTCTTC

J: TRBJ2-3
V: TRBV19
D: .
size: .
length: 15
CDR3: CASSIGQVRTDTQYF
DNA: TGTGCCAGTAGTATAGGACAGGTCCGCACAGATACGCAGTATTTT

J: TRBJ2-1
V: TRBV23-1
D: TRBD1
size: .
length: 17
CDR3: CASSQSGRGQGINEQFF
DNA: TGCGCCAGCAGTCAATCCGGTAGGGGACAGGGGATAAATGAGCAGTTCTTC

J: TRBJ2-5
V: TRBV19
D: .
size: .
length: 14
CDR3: CASSIDRGIQTQYF
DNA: TGTGCCAGTAGTATAGATCGGGGGATTCAGACCCAGTACTTC